Below are 31 T cell receptor beta chains sequenced from a single sample in a study of shared clonotypes between healthy human individuals. Libraries were prepared by immunoSEQ multiplex PCR; TCRdb keeps only in-frame clonotypes and omits some of them. The table includes 550,000 to 600,000 clones, around 81% detected once. What was sequenced was PBMCs. The source is a woman between 40 and 50 years old in good health. Some clones in this sample may be carry-over from other donors' samples.

This clone was detected ten times or more. The same CDR3 also results from other DNA sequences found in this sample. The rearrangement uses TRBV15 and TRBJ2-6; D is perhaps TRBD2 (5 bases). Trimming cost V 0 bases and J 3 bases, with 12 bases left between them. Looked up from germline, CDR1 is LNHNV and CDR2 is YYDKDF (reference sequence). There are 17 residues in the CDR3. The chain's CDR3 is CATSRDRRAYGANVLTF. CDR3 bases: TGTGCCACCAGCAGAGATCGGCGGGCTTATGGGGCCAACGTCCTGACTTTC.

In the case of this clone: Other DNA sequences of this sample code for an identical CDR3. The genes are TRBV6-5 and TRBJ1-1; 7 positions match TRBD1. J gave up 1 base and V 6 bases, and 8 bases lay outside the gene matches. CDR3 length: 15 amino acids. Germline V gene data show CDR1 as MNHEY and CDR2 as SVGAGI. This CDR3 reads CASSRGDRANTEAFF. The CDR3 DNA follows: TGTGCCAGCAGCCGCGGTGACAGGGCGAACACTGAAGCTTTCTTT.

In DNA, the CDR3 is TGTGCCAGCTCACCACCGGGGACTAGGGGGACAGATACGCAGTATTTT. Protein product: CASSPPGTRGTDTQYF. The chain has TRBV18 and TRBJ2-3, with 8 positions matching TRBD2. The CDR3 contains 16 residues. V was pared by 0 bases and J by 3 bases, with 5 bases of the junction left unmatched. Looked up from germline, CDR1 is KGHSH and CDR2 is LQKENI.

The V call is TRBV6-1, the J call TRBJ2-5, with D perhaps TRBD2 (5 bases). CDR1 and CDR2 (germline): MNHNS, SASEGT. This CDR3 is 15 amino acids long. The V end lost 2 bases, the J end lost 1 base, and 11 bases lay between the germline ends. CDR3 sequence reads: CASSERSGGQETQYF. CDR3 coding DNA: TGTGCCAGCAGTGAAAGGAGCGGAGGCCAAGAGACCCAGTACTTC.

This rearrangement joins TRBV11-3 to TRBJ2-2, with D perhaps given as TRBD1 or TRBD2 (5 bases each). CDR1 SGHNT and CDR2 YENEEA come from the germline V gene. V dropped 4 bases and J dropped 0 bases, with 9 bases sitting between them. CDR3 size: 15 residues. CDR3 sequence: CASSSRGPNTGELFF. CDR3 bases: TGTGCCAGCAGCTCTCGGGGCCCGAACACCGGGGAGCTGTTTTTT.

This rearrangement joins TRBV7-3 to TRBJ2-1; 11 positions match TRBD2. Trimming at V came to 5 bases and at J to 4 bases, leaving 7 bases not matched to a gene. There are 16 residues in the CDR3. CDR1 is SGHTA and CDR2 is FQGTGA in the germline V gene. DNA for the CDR3: TGTGCCAGCAGCCCCGGGACTAGCGGACCTTACAATGAGCAGTTCTTC. This translates into CASSPGTSGPYNEQFF.

Points on this clone: The sample holds other DNA sequences that translate to the same CDR3. The gene calls are TRBV11-3 and TRBJ2-3; D is ambiguous. CDR1 and CDR2 (germline): SGHNT, YENEEA. CDR3 length equals 11 residues. With 1 base removed from V and 6 bases from J, the gap between germline ends came to 2 bases. In DNA, the CDR3 is TGTGCCAGCAGCTTAGGGGATACGCAGTATTTT. Its translation is CASSLGDTQYF. The whole variable domain, filled in from reference TRBV11-3 and TRBJ2-3, reads EAGVVQSPRYKIIEKKQPVAFWCNPISGHNTLYWYLQNLGQGPELLIRYENEEAVDDSQLPKDRFSAERLKGVDSTLKIQPAELGDSAVYLCASSLGDTQYFGPGTRLTVL.

Concerning this clone: The sample holds other DNA sequences that translate to the same CDR3. This chain connects TRBV2 to TRBJ1-5; D remains unclear. Per germline, CDR1 SNHLY and CDR2 FYNNEI. V lost 4 bases and J lost 0, with 4 bases in between. The CDR3 totals 13 residues. The CDR3 region is CASSVYSNQPQHF. The CDR3 DNA reads TGTGCCAGCAGTGTTTATAGCAATCAGCCCCAGCATTTT. The whole variable domain, filled in from reference TRBV2 and TRBJ1-5, reads EPEVTQTPSHQVTQMGQEVILRCVPISNHLYFYWYRQILGQKVEFLVSFYNNEISEKSEIFDDQFSVERPDGSNFTLKIRSTKLEDSAMYFCASSVYSNQPQHFGDGTRLSIL.

This chain uses TRBV6-5 with TRBJ1-2; 9 bases fit TRBD1. Trimming at V came to 0 bases and at J to 6 bases, leaving 2 bases not matched to a gene. Germline assignment: CDR1 MNHEY and CDR2 SVGAGI. The CDR3 runs 14 residues. The CDR3 DNA sequence: TGTGCCAGCAGTTACTCAGGGACAGGGAATGGCTACACCTTC. Translating it yields CASSYSGTGNGYTF.

The genes are TRBV29-1 and TRBJ1-2; TRBD1 is a possible D gene (5 bases). V was shortened by 8 bases and J by 5 bases, with 15 bases between the two germline ends. The CDR3 contains 12 residues. The germline V gene has CDR1 SQVTM and CDR2 ANQGSEA. CDR3 sequence (DNA): TGCAGCACCTGGGACGTCAAATATGGCTACACCTTC. It specifies CSTWDVKYGYTF.

The rearrangement links TRBV21-1 to TRBJ2-5; no check of the table's D call, TRBD1, against the DNA was made. TRBV21-1 is assigned pseudogene status. This CDR3 has 14 amino acids. The chain's CDR3 is CASRGDNHQETQYF. DNA of the CDR3: TGTGCCAGCAGGGGGGACAACCACCAAGAGACCCAGTACTTC.

This clone was detected only a few times. J is TRBJ2-1 and V is TRBV30; a possible D gene is TRBD2 (7 bases). The CDR3 is made up of 15 amino acids. Trimming took 8 bases from V and 4 from J, leaving 21 bases between them. Germline V gene sequence: CDR1 GTSNPN, CDR2 SVGIG (reference sequence). The CDR3 nucleotides read TGTGCCAGAGCGAAGGGGGGGGCCTTATACAATGAGCAGTTCTTC. The encoded protein is CARAKGGALYNEQFF.

This clone turned up a few times. J is TRBJ1-1 and V is TRBV2; 9 nucleotides match TRBD1. Germline V CDR1 and CDR2: SNHLY, FYNNEI. Trimming removed 6 bases from V and 1 base from J; junction bases left unmatched: 9. The CDR3 is 16 amino acids. This CDR3 reads CASSPPGTGPNTEAFF. In DNA, the CDR3 is TGTGCCAGCAGCCCCCCGGGGACAGGGCCGAACACTGAAGCTTTCTTT.

The chain joins TRBV7-9 to TRBJ2-3; D not resolved. V lost 0 bases and J lost 7, with 20 bases in between. The germline gives CDR1 SEHNR, CDR2 FQNEAQ (reference sequence). The CDR3 is 17 amino acids. The CDR3 loop is CASSLAPIFSSRHTQYF. As DNA, the CDR3 is TGTGCCAGCAGCTTAGCCCCCATTTTCTCTTCAAGGCATACGCAGTATTTT.

V and J are TRBV19 and TRBJ2-5, with 7 bases identical to TRBD1. V trimming: 3 bases; J trimming: 2 bases; junction bases outside the gene matches: 3. Germline lookup yields CDR1 LNHDA and CDR2 SQIVND (reference sequence). The CDR3 has 14 amino acids. In DNA form, the CDR3 reads TGTGCCAGTAGTATGATGGGACAGCAAGAGACCCAGTACTTC. Its translation: CASSMMGQQETQYF.

A note on this clone: Only one base separates this from a far larger clonotype, so it likely reflects a read error. Other DNA sequences within the sample encode an identical CDR3. The chain has TRBV6-6 and TRBJ2-3, with D perhaps TRBD2 (6 bases). The CDR3 has 15 amino acids. The germline CDR1 and CDR2 sequences are MNHNY and SVGAGI (reference sequence). CDR3 coding DNA: TGTGCCAGCAGGACCGCGGGGCCATCCACAGATACACAGTATTTT. Translated: CASRTAGPSTDTQYF.

This clone was seen a single time. The J gene is TRBJ1-3, the V gene TRBV30; unclear D gene. With 4 bases removed from V and 2 bases from J, the gap between germline ends came to 9 bases. CDR1 and CDR2 (germline): GTSNPN, SVGIG (reference sequence). The CDR3 has 13 amino acids. CDR3 in amino acids: CAWTVATGNTIYF. The CDR3 bases are TGTGCCTGGACGGTAGCCACTGGAAACACCATATATTTT.

A remark on this clone: The same CDR3 is also encoded by other DNA sequences in this sample. J is TRBJ2-1 and V is TRBV7-8; 9 bases match TRBD1. V shed 4 bases and J 7 bases; nucleotides not matched to a gene: 2. Germline V CDR1 and CDR2: SGHVS, FQNEAQ. This CDR3 spans 13 amino acids. In DNA, the CDR3 is TGTGCCAGCAGCTCTGACAGGGGGAATGAGCAGTTCTTC. The encoded protein is CASSSDRGNEQFF.

V is TRBV10-1 and J is TRBJ2-2; D gene unclear. The CDR3 extends over 13 amino acids. Trimming left V 0 bases short and J 7 bases short, with 6 bases between. CDR1 and CDR2 from the germline V gene are WNHNN and SYGVQD (reference sequence). This CDR3 is CASSESKVGELFF. DNA of the CDR3: TGCGCCAGCAGTGAGTCGAAGGTCGGGGAGCTGTTTTTT.

The CDR3 coding sequence is TGTGCCATAGGACAGGGTCGGGGATCGGATCAGCCCCAGCATTTT. The encoded protein is CAIGQGRGSDQPQHF. The chain employs TRBV10-3 and TRBJ1-5; TRBD1 matches 8 bases. Germline CDR1 and CDR2: ENHRY and SYGVKD. Trimming at V came to 9 bases and at J to 5 bases, leaving 12 bases not matched to a gene. This CDR3 has 15 residues.

The chain recombines TRBV29-1 with TRBJ2-7, with 8 bases matching TRBD1. Germline loops: CDR1 SQVTM, CDR2 ANQGSEA. The ends lost 6 bases at V and 2 bases at J; junction bases unmatched: 9. The CDR3 runs to 14 residues. CDR3 residues: CSVEDRVLPYEQYF. The CDR3 DNA reads as TGCAGCGTCGAGGACAGGGTTTTACCCTACGAGCAGTACTTC.

This clone was seen a few times. This specimen includes other DNA sequences encoding the same CDR3. The chain couples TRBV29-1 to TRBJ2-5; D is perhaps TRBD1 or TRBD2 (5 bases each). This CDR3 region has 11 residues. Germline assignment: CDR1 SQVTM and CDR2 ANQGSEA. Trimming pared 6 bases from V and 2 bases from J, leaving 7 bases between. DNA for the CDR3: TGCAGCGTGGGGGAACAAGAGACCCAGTACTTC. This encodes CSVGEQETQYF.

The chain couples TRBV9 to TRBJ2-2; D is undetermined. V was pared by 4 bases and J by 1 base, with 11 bases between. The CDR3 runs to 15 residues. The germline V gene encodes CDR1 SGDLS and CDR2 YYNGEE. CDR3 bases: TGTGCCAGCAGCTTAGGACCGCTGAACACCGGGGAGCTGTTTTTT. Amino acids: CASSLGPLNTGELFF.

The J gene is TRBJ1-2, the V gene TRBV27; D perhaps matches TRBD1 (5 bases). CDR3 length: 17 amino acids. Between the trimmed V and J ends, which lost 2 bases and 5 bases, there was a span of 21 bases. Looked up from germline, CDR1 is MNHEY and CDR2 is SMNVEV (reference sequence). The CDR3 here is CASSLGDHRTFRYGYTF. In DNA, the CDR3 is TGTGCCAGCAGTTTAGGGGACCATCGGACCTTTCGGTATGGCTACACCTTC.

A note on this clone: The same CDR3 can be traced to other DNA sequences in this sample. The chain is built from TRBV11-3 and TRBJ2-7; D remains unclear. CDR3 length equals 13 residues. The germline CDR1 and CDR2 sequences are SGHNT and YENEEA. The germline V and J ends were trimmed by 1 base and 4 bases, with 8 bases remaining between them. The CDR3 nucleotides read TGTGCCAGCAGCTTAGGTCAGGAATACGAGCAGTACTTC. Translation gives CASSLGQEYEQYF.

The chain carries TRBV19 and TRBJ1-5; D uncertain. Trimming took 1 base from V and 2 from J, leaving 12 bases between them. The CDR3 length is 16 residues. Germline CDR1 is LNHDA and CDR2 is SQIVND (reference sequence). CDR3 nucleotide sequence: TGTGCCAGTAGTATAGGGGCGCGTTCGGGCAATCAGCCCCAGCATTTT. Its protein product is CASSIGARSGNQPQHF.

The sample holds a few counts of this clone. Other DNA sequences of this sample code for an identical CDR3. This chain uses TRBV9 with TRBJ2-7; TRBD1 aligns across 10 bases. Trimming cost V 2 bases and J 7 bases; bases outside gene matches: 0. The CDR3 contains 12 residues. From germline, CDR1 is SGDLS and CDR2 YYNGEE. The CDR3, as DNA: TGTGCCAGCAGCGTGGGACAGGGGGAGCAGTACTTC. Residues: CASSVGQGEQYF. The whole variable domain, remainder taken from reference TRBV9 and TRBJ2-7, is DSGVTQTPKHLITATGQRVTLRCSPRSGDLSVYWYQQSLDQGLQFLIQYYNGEERAKGNILERFSAQQFPDLHSELNLSSLELGDSALYFCASSVGQGEQYFGPGTRLTVT.

The chain is built from TRBV19 and TRBJ2-7, with 11 nucleotides matching TRBD2. Trimming took 4 bases from V and 4 from J; bases not matched to a gene: 6. Germline CDR1 reads LNHDA; CDR2 reads SQIVND (reference sequence). This CDR3 spans 15 amino acids. In DNA, the CDR3 is TGTGCCAGTAGTACAGCCGGGACTAGCGGTTACGAGCAGTACTTC. Translated, it gives CASSTAGTSGYEQYF.

The chain links TRBV7-6 to TRBJ2-3; D uncertain. Trimming took 0 bases from V and 3 from J, leaving 7 bases between them. CDR1 SGHVS and CDR2 FNYEAQ come from the germline V gene. This CDR3 region has 14 residues. The CDR3 region has the DNA TGTGCCAGCAGCTTAGCGCGGAGAACAGATACGCAGTATTTT. Translated: CASSLARRTDTQYF.

This chain joins TRBV4-1 and TRBJ2-7; D is possibly TRBD1 (7 bases). The CDR3 contains 13 residues. The V end was cut by 4 bases, the J end by 6 bases, with 13 bases between. Germline CDR1 reads MGHRA; CDR2 reads YSYEKL. The CDR3 spells CASSPAQGGEQYF. The CDR3 DNA follows: TGCGCCAGCAGCCCCGCCCAGGGGGGCGAGCAGTACTTC.

The genes are TRBV7-3 and TRBJ2-1, with a possible D match to TRBD1 (6 bases). Trimming removed 2 bases from V and 2 bases from J, with 13 bases in between. Germline assignment: CDR1 SGHTA and CDR2 FQGTGA. The CDR3 spans 16 residues. CDR3 residues: CASSLLGANTYNEQFF. CDR3 DNA sequence: TGTGCCAGCAGCTTATTGGGGGCCAACACCTACAATGAGCAGTTCTTC.